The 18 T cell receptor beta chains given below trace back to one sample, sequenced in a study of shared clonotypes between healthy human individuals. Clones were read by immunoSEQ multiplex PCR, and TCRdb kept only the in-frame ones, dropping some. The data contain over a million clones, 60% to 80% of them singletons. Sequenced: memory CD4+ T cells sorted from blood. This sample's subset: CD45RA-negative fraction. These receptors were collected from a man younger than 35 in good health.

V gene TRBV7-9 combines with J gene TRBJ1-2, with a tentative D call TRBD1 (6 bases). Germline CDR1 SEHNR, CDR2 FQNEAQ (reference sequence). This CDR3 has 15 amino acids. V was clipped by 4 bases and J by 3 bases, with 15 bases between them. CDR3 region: CASSSRGGKHYGYTF. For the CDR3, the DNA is TGTGCCAGCAGCTCTCGAGGGGGGAAGCACTATGGCTACACCTTC. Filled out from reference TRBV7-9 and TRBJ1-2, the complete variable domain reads DTGVSQNPRHKITKRGQNVTFRCDPISEHNRLYWYRQTLGQGPEFLTYFQNEAQLEKSRLLSDRFSAERPKGSFSTLEIQRTEQGDSAMYLCASSSRGGKHYGYTFGSGTRLTVV.

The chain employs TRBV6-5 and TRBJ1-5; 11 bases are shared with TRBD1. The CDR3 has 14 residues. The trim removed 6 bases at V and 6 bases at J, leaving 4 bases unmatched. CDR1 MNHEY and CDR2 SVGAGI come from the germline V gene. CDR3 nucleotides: TGTGCCAGCAGAGCCGGGACAGGGGGTCAGCCCCAGCATTTT. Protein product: CASRAGTGGQPQHF.

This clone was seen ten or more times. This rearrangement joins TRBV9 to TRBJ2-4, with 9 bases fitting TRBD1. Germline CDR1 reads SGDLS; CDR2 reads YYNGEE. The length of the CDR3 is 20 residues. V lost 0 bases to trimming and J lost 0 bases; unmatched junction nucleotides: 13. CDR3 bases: TGTGCCAGCAGCGTAGAGGGGATTGGGACAGGGTCCCTAGCCAAAAACATTCAGTACTTC. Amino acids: CASSVEGIGTGSLAKNIQYF.

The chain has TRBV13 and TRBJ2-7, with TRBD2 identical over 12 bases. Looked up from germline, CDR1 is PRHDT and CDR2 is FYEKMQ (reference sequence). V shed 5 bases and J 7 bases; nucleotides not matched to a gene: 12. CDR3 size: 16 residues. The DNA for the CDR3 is TGTGCCAGCAGCCCCCGGGCTAGCGGGAGGGCTGAGGAGCAGTACTTC. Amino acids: CASSPRASGRAEEQYF.

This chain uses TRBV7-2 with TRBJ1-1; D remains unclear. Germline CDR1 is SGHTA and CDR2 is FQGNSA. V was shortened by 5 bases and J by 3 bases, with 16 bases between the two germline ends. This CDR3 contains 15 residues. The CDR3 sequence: CASSQRRGFDTEAFF. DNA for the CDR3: TGTGCCAGCAGCCAAAGGCGGGGATTTGACACTGAAGCTTTCTTT.

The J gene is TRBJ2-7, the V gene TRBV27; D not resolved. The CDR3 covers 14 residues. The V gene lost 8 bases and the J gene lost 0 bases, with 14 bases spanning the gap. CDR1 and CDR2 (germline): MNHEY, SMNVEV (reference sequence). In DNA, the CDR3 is TGTGCCAGCTCCCCCGGACGGGTCTCCTACGAGCAGTACTTC. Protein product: CASSPGRVSYEQYF.

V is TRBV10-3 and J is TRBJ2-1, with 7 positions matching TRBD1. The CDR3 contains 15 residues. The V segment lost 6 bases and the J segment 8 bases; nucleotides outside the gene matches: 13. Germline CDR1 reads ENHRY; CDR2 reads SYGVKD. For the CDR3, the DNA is TGTGCCATCAGACCCGAGGGGGCTGGCTCCGATGAGCAGTTCTTC. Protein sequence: CAIRPEGAGSDEQFF.

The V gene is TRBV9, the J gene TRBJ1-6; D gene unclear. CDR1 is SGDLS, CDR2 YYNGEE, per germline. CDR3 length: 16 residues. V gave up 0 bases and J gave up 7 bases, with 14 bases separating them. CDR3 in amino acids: CASSVALGSANSPLHF. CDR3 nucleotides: TGTGCCAGCAGCGTAGCTCTGGGATCGGCAAATTCACCCCTCCACTTT.

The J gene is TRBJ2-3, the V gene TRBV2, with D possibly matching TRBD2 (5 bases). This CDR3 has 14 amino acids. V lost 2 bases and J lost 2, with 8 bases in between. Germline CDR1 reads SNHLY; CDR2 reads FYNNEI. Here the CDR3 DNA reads TGTGCCAGCAGTGAAAGGCTAGCCACAGATACGCAGTATTTT. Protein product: CASSERLATDTQYF.

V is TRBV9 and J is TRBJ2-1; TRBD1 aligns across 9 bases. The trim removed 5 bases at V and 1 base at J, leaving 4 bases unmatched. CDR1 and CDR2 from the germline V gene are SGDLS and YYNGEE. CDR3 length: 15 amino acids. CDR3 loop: CASSEGQGSYNEQFF. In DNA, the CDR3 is TGTGCCAGCAGTGAAGGACAGGGGTCCTACAATGAGCAGTTCTTC.

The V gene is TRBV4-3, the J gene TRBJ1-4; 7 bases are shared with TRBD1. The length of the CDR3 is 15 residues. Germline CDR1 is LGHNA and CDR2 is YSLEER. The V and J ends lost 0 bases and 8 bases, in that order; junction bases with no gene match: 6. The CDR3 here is CASSQDRQGGEKLFF. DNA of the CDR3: TGCGCCAGCAGCCAAGACCGGCAGGGGGGCGAAAAACTGTTTTTT.

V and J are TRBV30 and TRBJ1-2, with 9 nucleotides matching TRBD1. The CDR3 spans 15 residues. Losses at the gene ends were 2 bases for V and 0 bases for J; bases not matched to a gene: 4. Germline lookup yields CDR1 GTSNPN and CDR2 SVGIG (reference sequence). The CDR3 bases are TGTGCCTGGAGTTTGAGGGACAGGGCTAACTATGGCTACACCTTC. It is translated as CAWSLRDRANYGYTF.

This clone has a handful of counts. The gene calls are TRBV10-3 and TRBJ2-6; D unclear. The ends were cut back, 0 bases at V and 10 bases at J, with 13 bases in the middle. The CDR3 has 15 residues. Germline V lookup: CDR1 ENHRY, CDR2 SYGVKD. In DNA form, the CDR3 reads TGTGCCATCAGTGAGTCGACCTCCTCGCGGAACGTCCTGACTTTC. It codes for CAISESTSSRNVLTF.

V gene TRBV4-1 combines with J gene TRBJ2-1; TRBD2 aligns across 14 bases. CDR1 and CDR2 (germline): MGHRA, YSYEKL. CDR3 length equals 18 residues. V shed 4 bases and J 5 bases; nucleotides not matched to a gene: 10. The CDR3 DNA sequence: TGCGCCAGCAGCCGCGGACTAGCGGGGGGCCGGAAAAACAATGAGCAGTTCTTC. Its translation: CASSRGLAGGRKNNEQFF.

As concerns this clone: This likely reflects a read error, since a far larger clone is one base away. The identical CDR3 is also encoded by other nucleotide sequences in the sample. CDR3 nucleotide sequence: TGTGCCAGCTCACCCCCTGGGGAAAAACTGTTTTTT. The encoded protein is CASSPPGEKLFF. This chain connects TRBV18 to TRBJ1-4; D unclear. The V gene's germline CDR1 is KGHSH and CDR2 LQKENI. V was trimmed by 3 bases and J by 8 bases, leaving 7 bases between them. The CDR3 runs 12 residues.

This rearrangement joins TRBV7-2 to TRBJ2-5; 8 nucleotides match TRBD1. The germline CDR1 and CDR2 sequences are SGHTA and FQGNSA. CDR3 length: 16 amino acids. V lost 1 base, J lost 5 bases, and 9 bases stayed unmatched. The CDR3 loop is CASSLGPTGGMETQYF. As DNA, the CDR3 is TGTGCCAGCAGCTTAGGTCCTACAGGGGGAATGGAGACCCAGTACTTC.

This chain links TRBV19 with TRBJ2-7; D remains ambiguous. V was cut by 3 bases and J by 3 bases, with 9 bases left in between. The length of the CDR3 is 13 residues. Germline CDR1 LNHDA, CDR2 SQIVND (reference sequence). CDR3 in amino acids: CASSIGHGYEQYF. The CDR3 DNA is TGTGCCAGTAGTATTGGTCACGGCTACGAGCAGTACTTC.

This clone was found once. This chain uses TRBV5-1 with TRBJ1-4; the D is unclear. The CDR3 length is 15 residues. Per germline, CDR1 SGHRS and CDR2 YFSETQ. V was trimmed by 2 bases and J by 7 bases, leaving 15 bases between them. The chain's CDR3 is CASSLLSGRPEKLFF. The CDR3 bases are TGCGCCAGCAGCTTACTTTCAGGCCGACCTGAAAAACTGTTTTTT.